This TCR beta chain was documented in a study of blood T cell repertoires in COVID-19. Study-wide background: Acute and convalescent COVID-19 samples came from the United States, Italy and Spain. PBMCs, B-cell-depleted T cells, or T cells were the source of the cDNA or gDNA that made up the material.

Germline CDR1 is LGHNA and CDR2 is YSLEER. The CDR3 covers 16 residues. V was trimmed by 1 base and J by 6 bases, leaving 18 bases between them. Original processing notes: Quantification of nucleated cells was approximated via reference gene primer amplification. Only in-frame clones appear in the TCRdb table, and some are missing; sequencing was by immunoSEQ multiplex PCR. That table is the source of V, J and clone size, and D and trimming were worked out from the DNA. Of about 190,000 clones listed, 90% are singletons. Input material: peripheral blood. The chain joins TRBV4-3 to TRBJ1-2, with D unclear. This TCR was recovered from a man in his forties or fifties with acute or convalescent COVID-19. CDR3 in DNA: TGCGCCAGCAGCCAAGGTGGCGGGGAGGAGTTGGATGGCTACACCTTC. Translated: CASSQGGGEELDGYTF.